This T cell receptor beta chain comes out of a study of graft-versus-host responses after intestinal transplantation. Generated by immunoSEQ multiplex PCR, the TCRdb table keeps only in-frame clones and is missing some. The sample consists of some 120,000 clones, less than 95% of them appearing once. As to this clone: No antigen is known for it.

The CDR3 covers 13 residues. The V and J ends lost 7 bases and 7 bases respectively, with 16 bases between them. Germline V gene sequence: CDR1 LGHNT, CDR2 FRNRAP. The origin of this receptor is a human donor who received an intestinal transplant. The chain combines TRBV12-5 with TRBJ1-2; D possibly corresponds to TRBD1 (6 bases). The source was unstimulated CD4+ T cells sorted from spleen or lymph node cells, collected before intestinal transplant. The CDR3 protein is CASAIGGAGGYTF. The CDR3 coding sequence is TGTGCTAGTGCCATAGGGGGGGCAGGTGGCTACACCTTC.